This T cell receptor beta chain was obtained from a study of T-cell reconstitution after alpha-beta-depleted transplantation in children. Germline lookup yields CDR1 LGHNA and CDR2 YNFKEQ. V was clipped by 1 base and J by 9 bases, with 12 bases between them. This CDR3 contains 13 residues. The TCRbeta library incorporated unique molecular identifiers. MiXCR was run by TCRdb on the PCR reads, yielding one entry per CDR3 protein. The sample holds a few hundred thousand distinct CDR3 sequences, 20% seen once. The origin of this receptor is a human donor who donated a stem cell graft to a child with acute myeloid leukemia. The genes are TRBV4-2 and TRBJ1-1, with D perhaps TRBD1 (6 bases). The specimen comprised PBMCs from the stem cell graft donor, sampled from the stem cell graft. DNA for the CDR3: TGTGCCAGCAGCCAAGGACAGGCCGCGAAAGCTTTCTTT. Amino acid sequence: CASSQGQAAKAFF.